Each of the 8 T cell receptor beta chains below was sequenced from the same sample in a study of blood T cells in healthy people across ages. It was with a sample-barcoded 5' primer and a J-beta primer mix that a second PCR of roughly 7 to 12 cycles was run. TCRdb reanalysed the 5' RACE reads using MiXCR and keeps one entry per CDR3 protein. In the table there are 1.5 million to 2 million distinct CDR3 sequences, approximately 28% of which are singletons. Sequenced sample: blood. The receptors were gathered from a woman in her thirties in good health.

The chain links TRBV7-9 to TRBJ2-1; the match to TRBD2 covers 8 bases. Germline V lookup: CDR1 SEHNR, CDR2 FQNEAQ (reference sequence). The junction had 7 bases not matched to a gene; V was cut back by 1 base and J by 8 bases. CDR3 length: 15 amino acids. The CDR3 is CASSLVSASGYEQFF. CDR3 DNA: TGTGCCAGCAGCTTAGTCTCTGCTAGCGGGTATGAGCAGTTCTTC.

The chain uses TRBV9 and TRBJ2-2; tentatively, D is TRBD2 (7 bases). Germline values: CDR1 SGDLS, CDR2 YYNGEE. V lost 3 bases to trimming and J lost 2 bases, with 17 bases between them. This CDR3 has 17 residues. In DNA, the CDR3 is TGTGCCAGCAGCGATGTAGGGGGGGGACTCAACACCGGGGAGCTGTTTTTT. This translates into CASSDVGGGLNTGELFF.

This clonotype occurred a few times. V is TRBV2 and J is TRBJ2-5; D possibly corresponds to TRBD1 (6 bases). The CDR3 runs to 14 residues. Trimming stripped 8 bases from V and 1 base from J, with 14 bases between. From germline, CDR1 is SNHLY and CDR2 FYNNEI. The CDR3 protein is CASGKQGFQETQYF. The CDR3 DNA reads TGTGCCAGCGGAAAACAGGGATTCCAAGAGACCCAGTACTTC.

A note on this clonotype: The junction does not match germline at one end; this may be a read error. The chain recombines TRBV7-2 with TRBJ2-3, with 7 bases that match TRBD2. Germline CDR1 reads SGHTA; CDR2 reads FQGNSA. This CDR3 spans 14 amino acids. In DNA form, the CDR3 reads TGTGCCAGTACTCTAGCGGTAGGGCGAGATGCGCAGTATTTT. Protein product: CASTLAVGRDAQYF.

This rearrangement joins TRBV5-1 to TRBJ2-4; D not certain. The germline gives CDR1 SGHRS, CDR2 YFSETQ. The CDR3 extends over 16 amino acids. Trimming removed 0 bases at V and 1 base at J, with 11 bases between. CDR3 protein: CASSLASGSAKNIQYF. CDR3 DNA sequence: TGCGCCAGCAGCTTGGCCTCCGGGTCCGCCAAAAACATTCAGTACTTC.

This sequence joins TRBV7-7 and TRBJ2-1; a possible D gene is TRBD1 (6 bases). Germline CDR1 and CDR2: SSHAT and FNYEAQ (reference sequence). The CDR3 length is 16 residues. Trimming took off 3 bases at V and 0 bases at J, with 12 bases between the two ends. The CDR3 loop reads CASSFKTGSSYNEQFF. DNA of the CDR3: TGTGCCAGCAGCTTTAAAACAGGGAGCTCCTACAATGAGCAGTTCTTC.

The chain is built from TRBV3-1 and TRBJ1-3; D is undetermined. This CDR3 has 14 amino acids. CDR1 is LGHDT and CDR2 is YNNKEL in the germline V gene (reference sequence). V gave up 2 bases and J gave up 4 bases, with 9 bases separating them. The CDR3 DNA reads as TGTGCCAGCAGCCAACTCAAGCGCGGAAACACCATATATTTT. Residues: CASSQLKRGNTIYF.

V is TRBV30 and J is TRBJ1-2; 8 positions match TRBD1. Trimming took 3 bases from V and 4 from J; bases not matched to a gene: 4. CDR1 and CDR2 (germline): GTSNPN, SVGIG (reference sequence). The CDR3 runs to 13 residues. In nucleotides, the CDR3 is TGTGCCTGGAGCAGGGACAGGTTCTATGGCTACACCTTC. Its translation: CAWSRDRFYGYTF.